These 27 T cell receptor beta chains share one sample of origin, sequenced in a study of lymphopenia after photon versus proton radiotherapy. Sequenced by immunoSEQ multiplex PCR; TCRdb stores in-frame clones only, minus some. Among 7,000 to 9,000 clones listed, roughly 93% were seen once. The sequences come from peripheral blood, collected from a patient treated with photon-based radiotherapy. The receptors come from a woman in her forties or fifties with cholangiocarcinoma.

This rearrangement joins TRBV4-1 to TRBJ1-3; D gene uncertain. V was trimmed by 4 bases and J by 4 bases, leaving 11 bases between them. CDR1 is MGHRA, CDR2 YSYEKL, per germline. The CDR3 totals 14 residues. CDR3 bases: TGCGCCAGCAGCCGCGGGTCCGGGGGAAACACCATATATTTT. Amino acids: CASSRGSGGNTIYF.

Here the CDR3 reads CASSLISGWGQNTGELFF. The DNA of the CDR3 is TGTGCCAGCAGTTTAATCTCTGGTTGGGGCCAGAACACCGGGGAGCTGTTTTTT. This rearrangement joins TRBV28 to TRBJ2-2, with a possible D match to TRBD1 (5 bases). The CDR3 is 18 amino acids. CDR1 and CDR2 (germline): MDHEN, SYDVKM. Trimming removed 2 bases at V and 1 base at J, with 17 bases between.

This chain joins TRBV5-8 and TRBJ1-3, with TRBD1 as a possible D gene (6 bases). The germline gives CDR1 SGHTS, CDR2 YDEGEE. Trimming stripped 4 bases from V and 4 bases from J, with 15 bases between. The CDR3 loop spans 15 amino acids. The CDR3 is CASSQAQGAGNTIYF. The CDR3, as DNA: TGTGCCAGCAGCCAGGCACAGGGAGCGGGAAACACCATATATTTT.

This rearrangement joins TRBV6-5 to TRBJ1-1; no firm D call. Germline-derived CDR1 and CDR2 are MNHEY and SVGAGI. V was pared by 1 base and J by 2 bases, with 14 bases between. The CDR3 consists of 16 residues. CDR3 DNA: TGTGCCAGCAGTTACTATTCTGGGTCGAGAAACACTGAAGCTTTCTTT. It codes for CASSYYSGSRNTEAFF.

Here the CDR3 reads CAWSGTSLHF. The CDR3 bases are TGTGCCTGGAGCGGGACCTCCCTCCACTTT. The genes are TRBV30 and TRBJ1-6; D is perhaps TRBD1 (5 bases). Between the trimmed V and J ends, which lost 3 bases and 14 bases, there was a span of 8 bases. This CDR3 region has 10 residues. Germline CDR1 and CDR2: GTSNPN and SVGIG (reference sequence).

V gene TRBV14 combines with J gene TRBJ2-7, with D perhaps TRBD1 (6 bases). The V gene's germline CDR1 is SGHDN and CDR2 FVKESK. This CDR3 spans 16 amino acids. V gave up 8 bases and J gave up 4 bases, with 24 bases separating them. Here the CDR3 reads CASEPPGAGKPYEQYF. For the CDR3, the DNA is TGTGCCAGCGAGCCTCCAGGGGCAGGGAAGCCATACGAGCAGTACTTC.

The chain carries TRBV5-5 and TRBJ2-3; the D gene is possibly TRBD1 (5 bases). V was shortened by 4 bases and J by 4 bases, with 10 bases between the two germline ends. The germline V gene has CDR1 SGHKS and CDR2 YYEKEE (reference sequence). CDR3 length: 13 amino acids. CDR3 loop: CASSPGHADTQYF. DNA of the CDR3: TGTGCCAGCAGCCCTGGACACGCAGATACGCAGTATTTT. Combining the CDR3 with reference TRBV5-5 and TRBJ2-3 gives the whole variable domain DAGVTQSPTHLIKTRGQQVTLRCSPISGHKSVSWYQQVLGQGPQFIFQYYEKEERGRGNFPDRFSARQFPNYSSELNVNALLLGDSALYLCASSPGHADTQYFGPGTRLTVL.

The V gene is TRBV4-3, the J gene TRBJ1-5, with 11 positions matching TRBD1. The CDR3 has 17 residues. V trimming: 2 bases; J trimming: 5 bases; junction bases outside the gene matches: 8. Germline loops: CDR1 LGHNA, CDR2 YSLEER. The DNA of the CDR3 is TGCGCCAGCAGCCAACGTGGTGAGGGACAGGGGGATCAGCCCCAGCATTTT. Translated: CASSQRGEGQGDQPQHF.

The chain couples TRBV2 to TRBJ2-7; 7 bases align to TRBD2. Germline V gene sequence: CDR1 SNHLY, CDR2 FYNNEI. The CDR3 spans 15 residues. Trimming took 4 bases from V and 2 from J; bases not matched to a gene: 8. CDR3 loop: CASSVERAGAYEQYF. In DNA, the CDR3 is TGTGCCAGCAGTGTCGAAAGGGCGGGAGCCTACGAGCAGTACTTC.

The chain uses TRBV5-1 and TRBJ1-2; tentatively, D is TRBD1 (5 bases). Germline V gives CDR1 SGHRS, CDR2 YFSETQ. The CDR3 totals 14 residues. Deletions cut 0 bases from V and 7 bases from J, with 13 bases between. CDR3 sequence: CASSLGYGGSGYTF. CDR3 coding DNA: TGCGCCAGCAGCTTGGGGTATGGGGGTAGTGGCTACACCTTC.

The chain carries TRBV5-4 and TRBJ1-2; no definite D call. Between the trimmed V and J ends, which lost 1 base and 2 bases, there was a span of 9 bases. Germline V gene sequence: CDR1 SGHNT, CDR2 YYREEE (reference sequence). The CDR3 consists of 14 residues. DNA for the CDR3: TGTGCCAGCAGCTTGCTCTCCGGGAACTATGGCTACACCTTC. Translation gives CASSLLSGNYGYTF.

The CDR3 reads CASSALPGRAFF. The CDR3 nucleotides read TGTGCCAGCAGCGCACTGCCAGGGCGAGCTTTCTTT. The chain recombines TRBV5-4 with TRBJ1-1, with D tentatively TRBD1 (5 bases). CDR1 SGHNT and CDR2 YYREEE come from the germline V gene (reference sequence). CDR3 length equals 12 residues. Trimming removed 4 bases at V and 10 bases at J, with 14 bases between.

The chain couples TRBV7-2 to TRBJ2-5, with TRBD2 matching 14 bases. Germline V gene lookup returns CDR1 SGHTA and CDR2 FQGNSA. Losses at the gene ends were 6 bases for V and 2 bases for J; bases not matched to a gene: 5. The CDR3 length is 16 residues. This CDR3 reads CASSRGLAGGQETQYF. The CDR3, as DNA: TGTGCCAGCAGTCGCGGACTAGCGGGGGGACAAGAGACCCAGTACTTC.

V and J are TRBV19 and TRBJ1-5, with 9 bases identical to TRBD1. CDR1 LNHDA and CDR2 SQIVND come from the germline V gene (reference sequence). V lost 3 bases and J lost 6; bases outside the gene matches: 6. The CDR3 totals 15 residues. CDR3: CASSITGQGTQPQHF. The CDR3 DNA sequence: TGTGCCAGTAGTATTACGGGACAGGGCACTCAGCCCCAGCATTTT.

This chain joins TRBV4-3 and TRBJ2-2, with D uncertain. Trimming removed 4 bases from V and 2 bases from J, with 2 bases in between. Germline lookup yields CDR1 LGHNA and CDR2 YSLEER. The CDR3 has 12 residues. CDR3: CASSLNTGELFF. Written as DNA, the CDR3 is TGCGCCAGCAGCCTTAACACCGGGGAGCTGTTTTTT.

This rearrangement joins TRBV27 to TRBJ1-2; D possibly corresponds to TRBD1 (6 bases). CDR1 is MNHEY and CDR2 is SMNVEV in the germline V gene (reference sequence). The CDR3 contains 14 residues. V was cut by 3 bases and J by 4 bases, with 12 bases left in between. CDR3 sequence (DNA): TGTGCCAGCAGTTTCAGCCCACAGGGCTATGGCTACACCTTC. It encodes CASSFSPQGYGYTF.

The chain joins TRBV9 to TRBJ2-3, with D possibly being TRBD1 (7 bases). The CDR3 is 15 residues long. Between the trimmed V and J ends, which lost 3 bases and 2 bases, there was a span of 13 bases. CDR1 and CDR2 (germline): SGDLS, YYNGEE. The CDR3 here is CASSAGDSNTDTQYF. DNA for the CDR3: TGTGCCAGCAGCGCGGGGGACAGCAACACAGATACGCAGTATTTT.

This chain's CDR3 is CASSHSGGGGEKLFF. Written as DNA, the CDR3 is TGTGCCAGCAGCCATAGTGGCGGGGGCGGTGAAAAACTGTTTTTT. The chain couples TRBV28 to TRBJ1-4, with D maybe TRBD1 (6 bases). V lost 6 bases and J lost 7, with 18 bases in between. The germline V gene has CDR1 MDHEN and CDR2 SYDVKM. The CDR3 totals 15 residues.

CDR3: CASSSGGGARTDTQYF. CDR3 sequence (DNA): TGTGCCAGCAGCTCGGGGGGCGGGGCGAGAACAGATACGCAGTATTTT. The rearrangement joins TRBV7-8 to TRBJ2-3; possible D gene TRBD2, 7 bases. CDR1 SGHVS and CDR2 FQNEAQ come from the germline V gene. Trimming removed 4 bases from V and 3 bases from J, with 17 bases in between. The CDR3 is 16 amino acids.

This chain connects TRBV7-2 to TRBJ1-1, with no clear D. V dropped 5 bases and J dropped 6 bases, with 16 bases sitting between them. CDR1 is SGHTA and CDR2 is FQGNSA in the germline V gene. This CDR3 has 14 residues. DNA for the CDR3: TGTGCCAGCAGCCTAGATGGGAAGAGAGCTGAAGCTTTCTTT. This sequence encodes CASSLDGKRAEAFF. The full variable domain, in which reference TRBV7-2 and TRBJ1-1 provide the parts outside the CDR3, is GAGVSQSPSNKVTEKGKDVELRCDPISGHTALYWYRQSLGQGLEFLIYFQGNSAPDKSGLPSDRFSAERTGGSVSTLTIQRTQQEDSAVYLCASSLDGKRAEAFFGQGTRLTVV.

This chain uses TRBV2 with TRBJ1-4, with D possibly matching TRBD1 (5 bases). Looked up from germline, CDR1 is SNHLY and CDR2 is FYNNEI. This CDR3 is built from 13 residues. V lost 6 bases and J lost 5, with 10 bases in between. As DNA, the CDR3 is TGTGCCAGCAGGGAGGAGGGGAATGAAAAACTGTTTTTT. It encodes CASREEGNEKLFF. The whole variable domain, filled in from reference TRBV2 and TRBJ1-4, reads EPEVTQTPSHQVTQMGQEVILRCVPISNHLYFYWYRQILGQKVEFLVSFYNNEISEKSEIFDDQFSVERPDGSNFTLKIRSTKLEDSAMYFCASREEGNEKLFFGSGTQLSVL.

The chain has TRBV11-2 and TRBJ2-6; D is possibly TRBD2 (6 bases). The ends were cut back, 0 bases at V and 1 base at J, with 19 bases in the middle. Per germline, CDR1 SGHAT and CDR2 FQNNGV. The CDR3 spans 20 residues. The chain's CDR3 is CASSLEPRGILGSGANVLTF. In DNA form, the CDR3 reads TGTGCCAGCAGCTTAGAACCACGGGGGATTTTGGGGTCTGGGGCCAACGTCCTGACTTTC.

The chain carries TRBV30 and TRBJ1-2; TRBD1 matches 8 bases. The junction had 10 bases not matched to a gene; V was cut back by 2 bases and J by 5 bases. Germline V gives CDR1 GTSNPN, CDR2 SVGIG (reference sequence). The CDR3 has 15 residues. CDR3 in DNA: TGTGCCTGGAGTTTCGGGACAGGTTGGCTTTATGGCTACACCTTC. This sequence encodes CAWSFGTGWLYGYTF. The variable domain in full, with the rest retrieved from reference TRBV30 and TRBJ1-2, is SQTIHQWPATLVQPVGSPLSLECTVEGTSNPNLYWYRQAAGRGLQLLFYSVGIGQISSEVPQNLSASRPQDRQFILSSKKLLLSDSGFYLCAWSFGTGWLYGYTFGSGTRLTVV.

The chain employs TRBV12-5 and TRBJ1-2, with D perhaps TRBD1 (5 bases). Germline assignment: CDR1 LGHNT and CDR2 FRNRAP. V gave up 0 bases and J gave up 8 bases, with 10 bases separating them. The CDR3 is 13 amino acids. The DNA of the CDR3 is TGTGCTAGTGGTTTGGTACAGGTGGGAGGCTACACCTTC. It is translated as CASGLVQVGGYTF.

CDR3 sequence: CASMEAANTGELFF. CDR3 DNA sequence: TGTGCCAGCATGGAGGCAGCGAACACCGGGGAGCTGTTTTTT. V and J are TRBV9 and TRBJ2-2; D might be TRBD2 (5 bases). Germline loops: CDR1 SGDLS, CDR2 YYNGEE. CDR3 length: 14 residues. V was pared by 6 bases and J by 0 bases, with 9 bases between.

This chain uses TRBV18 with TRBJ2-2; D ambiguous. CDR3 length: 16 amino acids. V was pared by 3 bases and J by 1 base, with 12 bases between. Germline V gene sequence: CDR1 KGHSH, CDR2 LQKENI. This CDR3 is CASSPSPARNTGELFF. In nucleotides, the CDR3 is TGTGCCAGCTCACCGAGCCCAGCTAGGAACACCGGGGAGCTGTTTTTT.

This clone was seen once. The chain combines TRBV6-5 with TRBJ1-2; 8 nucleotides align to TRBD1. V was clipped by 3 bases and J by 4 bases; unmatched bases: 4. There are 14 residues in the CDR3. Germline V gene lookup returns CDR1 MNHEY and CDR2 SVGAGI. This chain's CDR3 is CASSYDRGPYGYTF. CDR3 sequence (DNA): TGTGCCAGCAGTTATGACAGGGGTCCCTATGGCTACACCTTC.